Shown below are 24 T cell receptor beta chains from a single sample sequenced in a study of blood T cell repertoires in COVID-19. The data were produced by immunoSEQ multiplex PCR, yet TCRdb's version contains in-frame clones alone and is incomplete. The sample contains 200,000 or so clones, around nine tenths of which appear only once. The sequenced sample was peripheral blood. Source of these receptors: a man between 70 and 80 years old with active or convalescent COVID-19.

The chain has TRBV27 and TRBJ2-1, with D possibly being TRBD2 (6 bases). The CDR3 has 14 amino acids. The germline V and J ends were trimmed by 7 bases and 4 bases, with 14 bases remaining between them. Germline values: CDR1 MNHEY, CDR2 SMNVEV (reference sequence). DNA of the CDR3: TGTGCCAGCACTGGGACTGGAGGATACAATGAGCAGTTCTTC. As protein: CASTGTGGYNEQFF.

V is TRBV4-3 and J is TRBJ1-3; the match to TRBD1 covers 8 bases. Germline lookup yields CDR1 LGHNA and CDR2 YSLEER. The CDR3 covers 14 residues. V lost 4 bases to trimming and J lost 4 bases; unmatched junction nucleotides: 3. CDR3 region: CASSPTGEGNTIYF. CDR3 DNA sequence: TGCGCCAGCAGCCCGACAGGGGAAGGAAACACCATATATTTT.

The chain carries TRBV9 and TRBJ2-2; TRBD2 agrees at 9 bases. Germline lookup yields CDR1 SGDLS and CDR2 YYNGEE. This CDR3 region has 19 residues. V lost 3 bases and J lost 3; bases outside the gene matches: 15. The CDR3 sequence: CASSAAVLLTSGDTGELFF. As DNA, the CDR3 is TGTGCCAGCAGCGCGGCCGTACTCCTGACTAGCGGAGACACCGGGGAGCTGTTTTTT. The full variable domain, its missing parts supplied by reference TRBV9 and TRBJ2-2, is DSGVTQTPKHLITATGQRVTLRCSPRSGDLSVYWYQQSLDQGLQFLIQYYNGEERAKGNILERFSAQQFPDLHSELNLSSLELGDSALYFCASSAAVLLTSGDTGELFFGEGSRLTVL.

V gene TRBV24-1 combines with J gene TRBJ2-2, with D perhaps TRBD2 (5 bases). The V and J ends lost 0 bases and 2 bases respectively, with 12 bases between them. Germline CDR1 KGHDR, CDR2 SFDVKD. CDR3 length: 17 residues. The CDR3 is CATSDLRAGSNTGELFF. The CDR3 nucleotides are TGTGCCACCAGTGATTTGCGGGCGGGTTCCAACACCGGGGAGCTGTTTTTT.

This chain links TRBV10-3 with TRBJ2-7; tentatively, D is TRBD2 (6 bases). The CDR3 extends over 14 amino acids. V gave up 10 bases and J gave up 4 bases, with 20 bases separating them. Germline CDR1 ENHRY, CDR2 SYGVKD. The CDR3: CATRWGSGQYEQYF. CDR3 DNA sequence: TGTGCCACCCGATGGGGTAGCGGCCAATACGAGCAGTACTTC.

The V gene is TRBV18, the J gene TRBJ2-5; D may be TRBD2 (6 bases). CDR3 length: 17 amino acids. Germline V gene data show CDR1 as KGHSH and CDR2 as LQKENI. Trimming took 6 bases from V and 4 from J, leaving 24 bases between them. CDR3 DNA: TGTGCCAGCTCTCTTACTAGCTCATCAACGTATCCAGAGACCCAGTACTTC. Translated, it gives CASSLTSSSTYPETQYF.

The chain employs TRBV27 and TRBJ1-1; D is uncertain. The CDR3 covers 14 residues. In germline, CDR1 is MNHEY, CDR2 SMNVEV (reference sequence). V lost 6 bases and J 1 base, leaving 12 bases between the germline ends. Here the CDR3 DNA reads TGTGCCAGCAGCCCATTAACAGAGAACACTGAAGCTTTCTTT. Translation: CASSPLTENTEAFF.

V and J are TRBV3-1 (or the pseudogene TRBV3-2) and TRBJ1-5; D gene unclear. The V and J ends lost 1 base and 6 bases respectively, with 7 bases between them. The germline CDR1 and CDR2 sequences are LGHDT and YNNKEL (reference sequence). The CDR3 loop spans 13 amino acids. This CDR3 reads CASSQGEVQPQHF. DNA for the CDR3: TGTGCCAGCAGCCAAGGAGAAGTTCAGCCCCAGCATTTT.

This clone appeared once. The chain couples TRBV15 to TRBJ2-3; 8 nucleotides align to TRBD1. V was clipped by 0 bases and J by 7 bases; unmatched bases: 6. The CDR3 sequence is 15 residues long. The germline V gene encodes CDR1 LNHNV and CDR2 YYDKDF (reference sequence). CDR3 nucleotides: TGTGCCACCAGCAGAGATCCGGGACAGGTAAATACGCAGTATTTT. It specifies CATSRDPGQVNTQYF.

The V gene is TRBV6-2 or TRBV6-3, the J gene TRBJ2-4; D remains unclear. This CDR3 region has 15 residues. Trimming pared 3 bases from V and 1 base from J, leaving 10 bases between. Per germline, CDR1 MNHEY and CDR2 SVGEGT. CDR3: CASSYSNVAKNIQYF. CDR3 DNA: TGTGCCAGCAGTTATAGCAATGTGGCCAAAAACATTCAGTACTTC.

J is TRBJ1-2 and V is TRBV24-1; TRBD1 is a possible D gene (5 bases). This CDR3 spans 13 amino acids. Trimming pared 7 bases from V and 5 bases from J, leaving 13 bases between. Germline lookup yields CDR1 KGHDR and CDR2 SFDVKD. Here the CDR3 reads CATSAGPMYGYTF. Here the CDR3 DNA reads TGTGCCACCAGCGCAGGGCCTATGTATGGCTACACCTTC.

The chain combines TRBV3-1 (or the pseudogene TRBV3-2) with TRBJ2-5; 10 positions agree with TRBD1. Losses at the gene ends were 2 bases for V and 5 bases for J; bases not matched to a gene: 8. This CDR3 contains 16 residues. Germline V gene data show CDR1 as LGHDT and CDR2 as YNNKEL (reference sequence). This CDR3 reads CASSQPGTGAVETQYF. In DNA form, the CDR3 reads TGTGCCAGCAGCCAACCCGGGACAGGGGCTGTTGAGACCCAGTACTTC.

This chain links TRBV9 with TRBJ1-3; D possibly corresponds to TRBD1 (5 bases). Germline CDR1 reads SGDLS; CDR2 reads YYNGEE. The CDR3 contains 17 residues. V was trimmed by 3 bases and J by 0 bases, leaving 16 bases between them. The CDR3 here is CASSERAGPFSGNTIYF. The CDR3 coding sequence is TGTGCCAGCAGCGAGAGAGCAGGGCCCTTCTCTGGAAACACCATATATTTT.

In DNA, the CDR3 is TGCACCAGCAGCCAAATGGTTAGCGGGGGGACTCCCCCCTACAATGAGCAGTTCTTC. Translating it yields CTSSQMVSGGTPPYNEQFF. The chain is built from TRBV1 and TRBJ2-1; the table's D call of TRBD2 was not tested on the DNA. TRBV1 is flagged as a pseudogene. The CDR3 is made up of 19 amino acids.

The chain recombines TRBV10-3 with TRBJ1-5, with D possibly TRBD1 on 5 matching bases. CDR1 and CDR2 from the germline V gene are ENHRY and SYGVKD. CDR3 length equals 13 residues. Trimming stripped 4 bases from V and 8 bases from J, with 12 bases between. DNA of the CDR3: TGTGCCATCAGTGCGACAGCCCTCGAGCCCCAGCATTTT. This codes for CAISATALEPQHF.

The chain carries TRBV7-2 and TRBJ1-2, with TRBD1 matching 7 bases. Germline CDR1 is SGHTA and CDR2 is FQGNSA. Germline trimming cut 5 bases from V and 5 bases from J; bases unmatched to any gene: 11. The CDR3 length is 15 residues. CDR3 region: CASSHRQGGVYGYTF. The CDR3 bases are TGTGCCAGCAGCCATCGACAGGGAGGAGTGTATGGCTACACCTTC.

V is TRBV18 and J is TRBJ1-1; D ambiguous. V was clipped by 5 bases and J by 1 base, with 11 bases between them. There are 14 residues in the CDR3. Germline CDR1 KGHSH, CDR2 LQKENI. CDR3 protein: CASSTSSGNTEAFF. In DNA, the CDR3 is TGTGCCAGCTCAACGTCTTCAGGGAACACTGAAGCTTTCTTT.

CDR3 bases: TGTGCCATCAGTGAGCTGGGACACCTCACAGATACGCAGTATTTT. Its translation: CAISELGHLTDTQYF. V is TRBV10-3 and J is TRBJ2-3; D might be TRBD1 (6 bases). Trimming took 2 bases from V and 2 from J, leaving 11 bases between them. Germline V gene lookup returns CDR1 ENHRY and CDR2 SYGVKD. The CDR3 covers 15 residues.

Judged by abundance, this clone is medium-sized. The V gene is TRBV27, the J gene TRBJ2-6; D not resolved. Trimming cost V 3 bases and J 0 bases, with 9 bases left between them. Germline loops: CDR1 MNHEY, CDR2 SMNVEV (reference sequence). This CDR3 spans 16 amino acids. The CDR3 loop reads CASSFLSHSGANVLTF. The CDR3 nucleotides are TGTGCCAGCAGTTTCCTTAGTCACTCTGGGGCCAACGTCCTGACTTTC.

This clone showed up just once. This chain uses TRBV27 with TRBJ2-2, with D unclear. The V gene's germline CDR1 is MNHEY and CDR2 SMNVEV (reference sequence). The CDR3 has 14 residues. Trimming stripped 3 bases from V and 6 bases from J, with 11 bases between. The CDR3 protein is CASSFTQSSGELFF. The CDR3 region has the DNA TGTGCCAGCAGTTTTACACAGAGCTCCGGGGAGCTGTTTTTT.

This chain joins TRBV30 and TRBJ2-1, with TRBD2 matching 10 bases. The J segment lost 4 bases and the V segment lost 8 bases, leaving 2 bases of the junction unmatched. Germline V gene sequence: CDR1 GTSNPN, CDR2 SVGIG (reference sequence). The CDR3 has 12 amino acids. The CDR3 protein is CAGTSAYNEQFF. CDR3 coding DNA: TGTGCCGGGACTAGCGCGTACAATGAGCAGTTCTTC.

The genes are TRBV30 and TRBJ1-5; no firm D call. Trimming pared 2 bases from V and 3 bases from J, leaving 11 bases between. The V gene's germline CDR1 is GTSNPN and CDR2 SVGIG (reference sequence). The CDR3 is 14 residues long. Written as DNA, the CDR3 is TGTGCCTGGAGTACCCAGGCGCTCAATCAGCCCCAGCATTTT. This codes for CAWSTQALNQPQHF.

This chain connects TRBV7-8 to TRBJ2-1; 12 bases line up with TRBD2. The CDR3 runs 15 residues. With 1 base clipped from V and 10 bases from J, the junction kept 5 bases outside the gene matches. CDR1 is SGHVS and CDR2 is FQNEAQ in the germline V gene. CDR3 in amino acids: CASSLDETSGGEQFF. The CDR3 region has the DNA TGTGCCAGCAGCTTAGATGAGACTAGCGGGGGAGAGCAGTTCTTC.

Concerning this clone: Within the sample, other DNA sequences also encode this same CDR3. The rearrangement joins TRBV28 to TRBJ2-5; D is unclear. The V gene's germline CDR1 is MDHEN and CDR2 SYDVKM. This CDR3 has 14 residues. With 2 bases removed from V and 2 bases from J, the gap between germline ends came to 9 bases. CDR3 nucleotides: TGTGCCAGCAGTTTAGCTGGTAGACAAGAGACCCAGTACTTC. It yields the protein CASSLAGRQETQYF.